This T cell receptor beta chain was sequenced during a study of response to subunit inactivated influenza vaccine. This clonotype was detected only a few times. Its antigen remains unidentified. One entry per CDR3 protein results from TCRdb running MiXCR on the RT-PCR reads. The table includes about 500,000 distinct CDR3 sequences, about 15% detected once. Study-wide points: Authors suggested that a seasonal influenza vaccination recruits few new T cells each time.

With 5 bases clipped from V and 0 bases from J, the junction kept 4 bases outside the gene matches. The germline gives CDR1 LGHDT, CDR2 YNNKEL (reference sequence). The CDR3 loop spans 15 amino acids. Sample: CD4+ T cells sorted from PBMCs, taken roughly 24 months after vaccination. The TCR sequence derives from a man aged 50-75 years who received an inactivated influenza vaccine. The rearrangement joins TRBV3-1 to TRBJ2-3; 8 bases align to TRBD1. This CDR3 is CASSDRTGSTDTQYF. CDR3 bases: TGTGCCAGCAGCGACCGGACAGGGAGCACAGATACGCAGTATTTT.